These T cell receptor beta chains were read from a single sample in a study of blood T cells in healthy people across ages. TCRdb ran MiXCR on the 5' RACE reads and lists one entry per CDR3 protein. The profile shows 1.5 million to 2 million distinct CDR3 sequences, roughly 27% of them singletons. Sample: blood. Source of these receptors: a woman aged 25-40 years in good health. The CDR3 runs from the conserved cysteine through the conserved F or W. Each record gives: clone size, J gene, V gene, D gene, CDR3 DNA, CDR3 protein. The D gene is left open where the match is weak. Clone size, where shown, is once, few, many, or a class for clones that have expanded.

>few|TRBJ2-2|TRBV7-3|TRBD2
TGTGCCAGCAGCCCCGGGACTAGCGTGTCCGGGGAGCTGTTTTTT
CASSPGTSVSGELFF
>few|TRBJ2-5|TRBV29-1|TRBD2
TGCAGCGTTGATCCTCCCGCGGGGGGCCCTGGGGAGACCCAGTACTTC
CSVDPPAGGPGETQYF
>-|TRBJ2-5|TRBV7-7|TRBD1
TGTGCCAGCGGACAGGGGGTCTGGGAGACCCAGTACTTC
CASGQGVWETQYF
>many|TRBJ2-5|TRBV12-3/TRBV12-4|-
TGTGCCAGCAGTCCTAACTCAGGGGTTCAAGAGACCCAGTACTTC
CASSPNSGVQETQYF
>-|TRBJ2-7|TRBV27|-
TGTGCCAGCAGTTCCCGTCCTCTCTACGAGCAGTACTTC
CASSSRPLYEQYF
>-|TRBJ2-2|TRBV12-3/TRBV12-4|-
TGTGCCAGCAGTTTCCGCGGGGCAACCGGGGAGCTGTTTTTT
CASSFRGATGELFF
>-|TRBJ2-3|TRBV7-2|TRBD2
TGTGCCAGCAGCTTAGGCGGGGGGGCAGGAGCAGATACGCAGTATTTT
CASSLGGGAGADTQYF
>-|TRBJ1-2|TRBV4-1|-
TGCGCCGGCAGTCCTCCGGCGAACTATGACTACACCTTC
CAGSPPANYDYTF
>many|TRBJ2-1|TRBV6-2/TRBV6-3|-
TGTGCCAGCTCGCCTGAGAGGGGGAGGACCGATTACAATGAGCAGTTCTTC
CASSPERGRTDYNEQFF
>-|TRBJ1-1|TRBV7-2|-
TGTGCCAGCAGCTTATTAGGAGGGGTGAACACTGAAGCTTTCTTT
CASSLLGGVNTEAFF
>many|TRBJ2-1|TRBV6-5|-
TGTGCCAGCAGTTACTCGAGGGCGGGGAATGAGCAGTTCTTC
CASSYSRAGNEQFF
>many|TRBJ2-1|TRBV7-2|-
TGTGCCAGCACCCGTGGGGGCTCCCCTAATGAGCAGTTCTTC
CASTRGGSPNEQFF
>-|TRBJ2-5|TRBV24-1|TRBD1
TGTGCCACCAGTGATTCCCGAGCGGACAGGGGGGAGACCCAGTACTTC
CATSDSRADRGETQYF
>few|TRBJ1-2|TRBV20-1|-
TGCAGTGCTGCTGTGTGTCGGGACGAAGGGGAGTACTATGGCTACACCTTC
CSAAVCRDEGEYYGYTF
>-|TRBJ2-1|TRBV18|TRBD1
TGTGCCAGCTCACCAAGGCAGGGGGCAGACAATGAGCAGTTCTTC
CASSPRQGADNEQFF
>-|TRBJ2-1|TRBV14|TRBD1
TGTGCCAGCAGCCGTGGGGACAGTCCCTACAATGAGCAGTTCTTC
CASSRGDSPYNEQFF
>few|TRBJ2-4|TRBV28|-
TGTGCCAGCGAAGGAGGGACTGAAAACATTCAGTACTTC
CASEGGTENIQYF
>many|TRBJ2-5|TRBV10-2|TRBD2
TGCGCCAGCTCCGCTAGCGGGATGAGGGAGACCCAGTACTTC
CASSASGMRETQYF
>-|TRBJ2-2|TRBV7-2|TRBD2
TGTGCCAGCAGCTTGGGACTAGCGAATATGAACACCGGGGAGCTGTTTTTT
CASSLGLANMNTGELFF
>-|TRBJ2-7|TRBV18|-
TGTGCCAGCTCACCGGCGAGTTGGGGGTACGAGCAGTACTTC
CASSPASWGYEQYF
>-|TRBJ2-1|TRBV9|-
TGTGCCAGCAGCGAGGGCAGGCACAATGAGCAGTTCTTC
CASSEGRHNEQFF
>-|TRBJ2-5|TRBV12-5|TRBD1
TGTGCTAGTGGCCCCGCCGGGACAGGGGGCAATGAGCAGTACTTC
CASGPAGTGGNEQYF
>-|TRBJ2-1|TRBV12-3/TRBV12-4|-
TGTGCCAGCGGAATACAATCGTCGGGCAATGAGCAGTTCTTC
CASGIQSSGNEQFF
>-|TRBJ2-5|TRBV5-4|TRBD1
TGTGCCAGCAGCCGACAGGGAAGGCGCGAGACCCAGTACTTC
CASSRQGRRETQYF
>many|TRBJ1-1|TRBV6-5|-
TGTGCCAGCAGTGAGCGGGCTCCGAGCACTGAAGCTTTCTTT
CASSERAPSTEAFF
>few|TRBJ2-2|TRBV24-1|-
TGTGCCACCAGTGACCGAGGACAGAACACCGGGGAGCTGTTTTTT
CATSDRGQNTGELFF
>few|TRBJ1-2|TRBV5-5|TRBD1
TGTGCCAGCAGCTTGGCGGCGACAGGGGTCTATGGCTACACCTTC
CASSLAATGVYGYTF
>few|TRBJ1-6|TRBV7-2|-
TGTGCCAGCAGTCCGGATCCTAATTCACCCCTCCACTTT
CASSPDPNSPLHF
>-|TRBJ2-3|TRBV5-1|TRBD2
TGCGCCAGCAGCCCGATGGTAGCGGGACCCACAGATACGCAGTATTTT
CASSPMVAGPTDTQYF
>-|TRBJ2-7|TRBV20-1|-
TGCAGTGCCGCCCGATCTAGTACGGCCTACGAGCAGTACTTC
CSAARSSTAYEQYF
>-|TRBJ2-7|TRBV6-1|-
TGTGCCAGCCGCGTGAGGGCCGCGGGCGGCGAGCAGTACTTC
CASRVRAAGGEQYF
>few|TRBJ1-2|TRBV3-1|-
TGTGCCAGCAGCCAAGATGTGGACATATATGGCTACACCTTC
CASSQDVDIYGYTF